This paragraph reports one T cell receptor (beta chain). These data belong to a study of blood T cells in healthy people across ages. A second PCR of roughly 6 to 12 cycles used a sample-barcoded 5' primer and a J-beta primer mix. TCRdb analysed the 5' RACE reads with MiXCR anew, one entry per CDR3 protein. The sample consists of 700,000 to 800,000 distinct CDR3 sequences, roughly 41% of them appearing once. CDR3 length: 14 residues. Germline loops: CDR1 MNHEY, CDR2 SVGAGI. The study drew donors from healthy Caucasian individuals in Russia aged roughly 6 to 90. The authors drew 8.5 to 10 milliliters of peripheral blood from each donor.

The rearrangement links TRBV6-5 to TRBJ2-5; 12 bases are a match to TRBD2. The DNA matches TRBJ2-7 better at its end, which makes the J call doubtful. The TCR comes from a woman aged 60-75 years in good health. The sample taken for sequencing was blood. Here the CDR3 DNA reads TGTGCCAGCAGCTCCGGACTAGCGGGACGCGAGCAGTACTTC. Its protein is CASSSGLAGREQYF.